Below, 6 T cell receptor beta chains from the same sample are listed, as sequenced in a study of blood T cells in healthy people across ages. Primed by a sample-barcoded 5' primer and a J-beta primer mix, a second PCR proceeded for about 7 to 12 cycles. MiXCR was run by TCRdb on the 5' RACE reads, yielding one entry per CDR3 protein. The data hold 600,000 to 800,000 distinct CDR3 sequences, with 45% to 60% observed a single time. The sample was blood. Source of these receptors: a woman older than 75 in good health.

The DNA for the CDR3 is TGCAGTGCTACCCCAGGGGGGGGCGAGACTGCTGAAGCTTTCTTT. As protein: CSATPGGGETAEAFF. This chain connects TRBV20-1 to TRBJ1-1, with 7 bases identical to TRBD1. V gave up 4 bases and J gave up 6 bases; unmatched junction bases: 14. Germline CDR1 is DFQATT and CDR2 is SNEGSKA (reference sequence). The CDR3 has 15 amino acids.

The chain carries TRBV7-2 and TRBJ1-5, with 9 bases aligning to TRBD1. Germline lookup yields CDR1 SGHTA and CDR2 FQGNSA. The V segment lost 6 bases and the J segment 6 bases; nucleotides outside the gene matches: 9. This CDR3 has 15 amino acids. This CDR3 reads CASRTGTGSSQPQHF. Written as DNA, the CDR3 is TGTGCCAGCAGAACTGGGACAGGGTCGTCTCAGCCCCAGCATTTT. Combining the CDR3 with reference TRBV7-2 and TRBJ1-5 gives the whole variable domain GAGVSQSPSNKVTEKGKDVELRCDPISGHTALYWYRQSLGQGLEFLIYFQGNSAPDKSGLPSDRFSAERTGGSVSTLTIQRTQQEDSAVYLCASRTGTGSSQPQHFGDGTRLSIL.

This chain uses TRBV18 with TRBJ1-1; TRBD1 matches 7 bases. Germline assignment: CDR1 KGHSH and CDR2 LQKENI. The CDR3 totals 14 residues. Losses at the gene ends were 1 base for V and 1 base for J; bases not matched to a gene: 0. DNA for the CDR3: TGTGCCAGCTCACCACGACAGGGGAACACTGAAGCTTTCTTT. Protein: CASSPRQGNTEAFF. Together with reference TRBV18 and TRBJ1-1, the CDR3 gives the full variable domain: NAGVMQNPRHLVRRRGQEARLRCSPMKGHSHVYWYRQLPEEGLKFMVYLQKENIIDESGMPKERFSAEFPKEGPSILRIQQVVRGDSAAYFCASSPRQGNTEAFFGQGTRLTVV.

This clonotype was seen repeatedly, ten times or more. In DNA, the CDR3 is TGTGCCAGCAGTGACCCCCCCCCGACAGGAAGGACCACAGATACGCAGTATTTT. It is translated as CASSDPPPTGRTTDTQYF. This chain connects TRBV25-1 to TRBJ2-3, with a weak D call TRBD1 (6 bases). This CDR3 region has 18 residues. Trimming shortened V by 3 bases and J by 2 bases, and 21 bases separated the two germline ends. CDR1 is MGHDK, CDR2 SYGVNS, per germline.

The CDR3 coding sequence is TGTGCCAGCAGCGGCCTGGACACCCATGGGGGCACAGATACGCAGTATTTT. It specifies CASSGLDTHGGTDTQYF. The V and J genes are TRBV5-5 and TRBJ2-3, with D maybe TRBD1 (5 bases). The V gene lost 4 bases and the J gene lost 1 base, with 19 bases spanning the gap. From germline, CDR1 is SGHKS and CDR2 YYEKEE (reference sequence). This CDR3 is built from 17 residues.

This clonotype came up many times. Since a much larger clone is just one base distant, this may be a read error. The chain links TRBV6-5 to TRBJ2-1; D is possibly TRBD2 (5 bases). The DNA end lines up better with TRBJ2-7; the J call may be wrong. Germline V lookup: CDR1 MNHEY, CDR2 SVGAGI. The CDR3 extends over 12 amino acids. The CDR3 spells CASGSSYNEQYF. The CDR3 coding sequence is TGTGCCAGCGGGAGCTCCTACAATGAGCAGTACTTC.